These 23 T cell receptor beta chains were all obtained from the same sample, sequenced in a study of blood T cell repertoires in COVID-19. Sequenced by immunoSEQ multiplex PCR; TCRdb stores in-frame clones only, minus some. Among approximately 430,000 clones listed, roughly 88% were seen once. Sequenced sample: peripheral blood. Receptors originate from a woman aged 30 to 39 with active or convalescent COVID-19.

The chain couples TRBV19 to TRBJ2-4; tentative D call: TRBD1 (6 bases). V was cut by 5 bases and J by 4 bases, with 12 bases left in between. Germline V gene sequence: CDR1 LNHDA, CDR2 SQIVND (reference sequence). The CDR3 spans 14 residues. The CDR3 nucleotides read TGTGCCAGTAGTCCATCGGGACAAAAAAACATTCAGTACTTC. Protein sequence: CASSPSGQKNIQYF.

The rearrangement joins TRBV27 to TRBJ2-2, with 7 bases that match TRBD1. The CDR3 is 16 residues long. In germline, CDR1 is MNHEY, CDR2 SMNVEV (reference sequence). After removal of 1 base from V and 1 base from J, the junction contained 3 bases not matched to a gene. CDR3 protein: CASSLYPGGNTGELFF. CDR3 coding DNA: TGTGCCAGCAGTTTATACCCAGGGGGGAACACCGGGGAGCTGTTTTTT.

The chain employs TRBV5-5 and TRBJ1-2; TRBD1 matches at 8 bases. The trim removed 2 bases at V and 0 bases at J, leaving 6 bases unmatched. Looked up from germline, CDR1 is SGHKS and CDR2 is YYEKEE (reference sequence). The CDR3 contains 16 residues. The CDR3 loop reads CASSFGQGAPNYGYTF. CDR3 nucleotides: TGTGCCAGCAGCTTTGGACAGGGTGCCCCTAACTATGGCTACACCTTC.

This clone was detected once. This rearrangement joins TRBV7-9 to TRBJ1-1, with TRBD1 matching over 8 bases. The CDR3 has 14 amino acids. V trimming: 5 bases; J trimming: 4 bases; junction bases outside the gene matches: 6. From germline, CDR1 is SEHNR and CDR2 FQNEAQ (reference sequence). The CDR3 loop is CASSVQGAFTEAFF. The DNA for the CDR3 is TGTGCCAGCAGCGTGCAGGGGGCCTTCACTGAAGCTTTCTTT.

The chain joins TRBV2 to TRBJ2-5; D gene uncertain. Germline CDR1 reads SNHLY; CDR2 reads FYNNEI. V was pared by 7 bases and J by 4 bases, with 7 bases between. The CDR3 is made up of 11 amino acids. The DNA of the CDR3 is TGTGCCAGCACCCGAGGAGAGACCCAGTACTTC. As protein: CASTRGETQYF.

This chain joins TRBV25-1 and TRBJ2-1, with D unclear. Trimming shortened V by 5 bases and J by 4 bases, and 9 bases separated the two germline ends. Germline CDR1 reads MGHDK; CDR2 reads SYGVNS. CDR3 length: 13 amino acids. In DNA form, the CDR3 reads TGTGCCAGCAGTCTAGGCAAATACAATGAGCAGTTCTTC. It specifies CASSLGKYNEQFF.

The chain has TRBV5-1 and TRBJ1-3; TRBD1 matches 7 bases. Germline assignment: CDR1 SGHRS and CDR2 YFSETQ. V lost 4 bases and J lost 3; bases outside the gene matches: 1. There are 13 residues in the CDR3. The CDR3 protein is CASSTGVGNTIYF. The CDR3 DNA sequence: TGCGCCAGCAGCACAGGGGTTGGAAACACCATATATTTT.

The chain is built from TRBV7-2 and TRBJ2-2; D might be TRBD2 (5 bases). Looked up from germline, CDR1 is SGHTA and CDR2 is FQGNSA. The length of the CDR3 is 14 residues. V lost 3 bases to trimming and J lost 7 bases, with 12 bases between them. This CDR3 is CASSLVERGGELFF. In DNA form, the CDR3 reads TGTGCCAGCAGCTTGGTAGAACGGGGCGGGGAGCTGTTTTTT.

This clone has a handful of counts. The V call is TRBV5-1, the J call TRBJ1-1; 7 nucleotides align to TRBD1. V was pared by 4 bases and J by 0 bases, with 6 bases of the junction left unmatched. This CDR3 has 15 residues. Germline CDR1 SGHRS, CDR2 YFSETQ. The CDR3 coding sequence is TGCGCCAGCAGCCTCTCGGGACAGCTGAACACTGAAGCTTTCTTT. Its protein product is CASSLSGQLNTEAFF.

This chain uses TRBV10-3 with TRBJ1-2; D is undetermined. There are 11 residues in the CDR3. Trimming pared 6 bases from V and 6 bases from J, leaving 8 bases between. From germline, CDR1 is ENHRY and CDR2 SYGVKD. Here the CDR3 DNA reads TGTGCCATCAGGTCCAGCGATGGCTACACCTTC. Amino acids: CAIRSSDGYTF.

V is TRBV19 and J is TRBJ1-5; D ambiguous. This CDR3 spans 12 amino acids. Germline V CDR1 and CDR2: LNHDA, SQIVND (reference sequence). V gave up 1 base and J gave up 9 bases, with 7 bases separating them. The CDR3 nucleotides read TGTGCCAGTAGTATAGTTTTCGGGCCCCAGCATTTT. The encoded protein is CASSIVFGPQHF.

This clone has only a few counts. The chain recombines TRBV2 with TRBJ1-5; D is perhaps TRBD1 (5 bases). CDR1 and CDR2 (germline): SNHLY, FYNNEI. CDR3 length equals 14 residues. The V end was cut by 5 bases, the J end by 4 bases, with 12 bases between. In nucleotides, the CDR3 is TGTGCCAGCAGTCGCCAGGGTGGAAATCAGCCCCAGCATTTT. The encoded protein is CASSRQGGNQPQHF.

This clone was picked up one time. The rearrangement links TRBV7-8 to TRBJ2-1; TRBD2 matches at 8 bases. CDR1 SGHVS and CDR2 FQNEAQ come from the germline V gene. The CDR3 length is 14 residues. The junction had 4 bases not matched to a gene; V was cut back by 1 base and J by 8 bases. This CDR3 reads CASSLVGGVDEQFF. The CDR3 DNA sequence: TGTGCCAGCAGCTTAGTCGGGGGGGTCGATGAGCAGTTCTTC.

The rearrangement uses TRBV30 and TRBJ1-2; 11 bases are shared with TRBD1. CDR3 size: 13 residues. In germline, CDR1 is GTSNPN, CDR2 SVGIG (reference sequence). The V gene end was trimmed by 5 bases and the J gene end by 2 bases; junction bases not matched to a gene: 1. The CDR3 coding sequence is TGTGCCTGGGGGACAGGGGGGAACTATGGCTACACCTTC. Protein sequence: CAWGTGGNYGYTF.

The J gene is TRBJ1-2, the V gene TRBV11-2; 7 nucleotides match TRBD1. The V and J ends lost 4 bases and 1 base, in that order; junction bases with no gene match: 9. This CDR3 has 16 amino acids. CDR1 is SGHAT, CDR2 FQNNGV, per germline. The CDR3 DNA reads TGTGCCAGCAGCTCTTGGACAGGCGACAATAACTATGGCTACACCTTC. Its protein is CASSSWTGDNNYGYTF. The full variable domain, rest sourced from reference TRBV11-2 and TRBJ1-2, is EAGVAQSPRYKIIEKRQSVAFWCNPISGHATLYWYQQILGQGPKLLIQFQNNGVVDDSQLPKDRFSAERLKGVDSTLKIQPAKLEDSAVYLCASSSWTGDNNYGYTFGSGTRLTVV.

The chain recombines TRBV5-1 with TRBJ2-7; D is ambiguous. Germline values: CDR1 SGHRS, CDR2 YFSETQ. The CDR3 extends over 13 amino acids. The germline V and J ends were trimmed by 4 bases and 1 base, with 9 bases remaining between them. CDR3 in DNA: TGCGCCAGCAGCGCGCGGAGTTCCTACGAGCAGTACTTC. This sequence encodes CASSARSSYEQYF. Full variable domain (missing parts from reference TRBV5-1 and TRBJ2-7): KAGVTQTPRYLIKTRGQQVTLSCSPISGHRSVSWYQQTPGQGLQFLFEYFSETQRNKGNFPGRFSGRQFSNSRSEMNVSTLELGDSALYLCASSARSSYEQYFGPGTRLTVT.

This chain joins TRBV10-2 and TRBJ1-1; TRBD1 matches 7 bases. V lost 5 bases to trimming and J lost 10 bases; unmatched junction nucleotides: 7. The germline V gene encodes CDR1 WSHSY and CDR2 SAAADI. This CDR3 has 12 residues. CDR3 sequence reads: CASSYGTVGAFF. The CDR3 region has the DNA TGCGCCAGCAGTTATGGGACAGTGGGAGCTTTCTTT.

This rearrangement joins TRBV19 to TRBJ2-7; the match to TRBD1 covers 7 bases. This CDR3 contains 13 residues. Trimming cost V 3 bases and J 4 bases; bases outside gene matches: 3. Per the germline V gene, CDR1 is LNHDA and CDR2 is SQIVND (reference sequence). The CDR3 loop is CASSMGDRYEQYF. CDR3 sequence (DNA): TGTGCCAGTAGTATGGGGGACAGATACGAGCAGTACTTC. Full variable domain (outside the CDR3, taken from reference TRBV19 and TRBJ2-7): DGGITQSPKYLFRKEGQNVTLSCEQNLNHDAMYWYRQDPGQGLRLIYYSQIVNDFQKGDIAEGYSVSREKKESFPLTVTSAQKNPTAFYLCASSMGDRYEQYFGPGTRLTVT.

The chain carries TRBV2 and TRBJ2-1; 15 positions agree with TRBD2. V shed 4 bases, J shed 7 bases, and the junction held 2 bases outside the gene matches. From germline, CDR1 is SNHLY and CDR2 FYNNEI. This CDR3 comprises 15 residues. In DNA, the CDR3 is TGTGCCAGCAGTGGGGGACTAGCGGGAGGTAATGAGCAGTTCTTC. Its translation is CASSGGLAGGNEQFF.

The chain employs TRBV5-1 and TRBJ2-7; 8 bases are a match to TRBD1. The germline V gene encodes CDR1 SGHRS and CDR2 YFSETQ. The CDR3 loop spans 14 amino acids. V lost 8 bases, J lost 3 bases, and 10 bases stayed unmatched. CDR3 DNA sequence: TGCGCCAGTTCTGTGGACAGGGACCTCTACGAGCAGTACTTC. Its translation: CASSVDRDLYEQYF.

V is TRBV5-1 and J is TRBJ1-3; no clear D gene. Germline V gives CDR1 SGHRS, CDR2 YFSETQ. Deletions cut 4 bases from V and 0 bases from J, with 14 bases between. The CDR3 length is 16 residues. CDR3 residues: CASSASGSFSGNTIYF. The CDR3 nucleotides are TGCGCCAGCAGCGCCTCCGGGTCCTTCTCTGGAAACACCATATATTTT.

This clone is a singleton in its sample. The CDR3 nucleotides are TGCGCCAGCAGCTTGGGAGTGACTCCAAGCTCTGGAAACACCATATATTTT. It encodes CASSLGVTPSSGNTIYF. The V gene is TRBV5-1, the J gene TRBJ1-3, with D uncertain. The V end lost 0 bases, the J end lost 0 bases, and 13 bases lay between the germline ends. Per germline, CDR1 SGHRS and CDR2 YFSETQ. There are 17 residues in the CDR3.

The chain recombines TRBV5-4 with TRBJ1-2; a possible D gene is TRBD1 (5 bases). CDR1 and CDR2 (germline): SGHNT, YYREEE (reference sequence). V lost 7 bases and J 5 bases, leaving 24 bases between the germline ends. CDR3 size: 16 residues. This CDR3 reads CASGSSSGIGVYGYTF. The CDR3 coding sequence is TGTGCCAGCGGTTCCTCCTCAGGGATAGGGGTTTATGGCTACACCTTC.